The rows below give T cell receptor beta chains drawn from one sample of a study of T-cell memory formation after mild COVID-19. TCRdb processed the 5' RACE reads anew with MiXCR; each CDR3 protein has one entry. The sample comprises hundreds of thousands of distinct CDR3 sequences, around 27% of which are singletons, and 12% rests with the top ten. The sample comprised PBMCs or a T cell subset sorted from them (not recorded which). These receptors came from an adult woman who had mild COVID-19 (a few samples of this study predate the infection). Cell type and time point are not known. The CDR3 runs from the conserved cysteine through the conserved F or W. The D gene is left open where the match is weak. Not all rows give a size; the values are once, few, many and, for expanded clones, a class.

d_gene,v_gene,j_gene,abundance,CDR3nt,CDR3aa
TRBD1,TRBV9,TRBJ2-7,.,TGTGCCAGCAGCGCAGGGGGTAACGGCCTCTACGAGCAGTACTTC,CASSAGGNGLYEQYF
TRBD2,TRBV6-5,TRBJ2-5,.,TGTGCCAGCAGTTACCGTCGGGGGGGGCTCGAAGAGACCCAGTACTTC,CASSYRRGGLEETQYF
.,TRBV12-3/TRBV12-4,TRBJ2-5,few,TGTGCCAGCAGTCCAAGCCTCGGGACAAACCAAGAGACCCAGTACTTC,CASSPSLGTNQETQYF
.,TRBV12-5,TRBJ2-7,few,TGTGCTAGTCGATCCGGGAGCACCTACGAGCAGTACTTC,CASRSGSTYEQYF
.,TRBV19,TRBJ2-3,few,TGTGCCAGTAGTATAGCTACCCCAGATACGCAGTATTTT,CASSIATPDTQYF
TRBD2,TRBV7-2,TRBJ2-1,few,TGTGCCAGCAGCTTAGCGCCGAGGACTAGCGGGAGCTTTGAGCAGTTCTTC,CASSLAPRTSGSFEQFF
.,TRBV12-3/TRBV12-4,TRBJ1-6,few,TGTGCCAGCAGTTTTGAAGGCAGGGGTAGTTCACCCCTCCACTTT,CASSFEGRGSSPLHF
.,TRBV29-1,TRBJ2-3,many,TGCACCGGGACTGGGGTGTCGACAGATACGCAGTATTTT,CTGTGVSTDTQYF
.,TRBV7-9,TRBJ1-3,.,TGTGCCAGCAGCTTGGCGGACGGGGGCTCTGGAAACACCATATATTTT,CASSLADGGSGNTIYF
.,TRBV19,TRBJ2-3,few,TGTGCCAGTAGTATAGTAACCACAGATACGCAGTATTTT,CASSIVTTDTQYF
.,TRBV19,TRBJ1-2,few,TGTGCCAGTAGTATCGAGGCGGCCTATGGCTACACCTTC,CASSIEAAYGYTF
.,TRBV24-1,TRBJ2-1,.,TGTGCCACCAGTGATTTTTTAGATGAGCAGTTCTTC,CATSDFLDEQFF
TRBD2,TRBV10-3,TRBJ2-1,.,TGTGCCATCAGTGAATACGAAGCGGGGGAGCAGTTCTTC,CAISEYEAGEQFF
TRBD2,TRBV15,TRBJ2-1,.,TGTGCCACCAGCATTTCCCCTCAGCGGGAGGGAAACAATGAGCAGTTCTTC,CATSISPQREGNNEQFF
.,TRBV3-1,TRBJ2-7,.,TGTGCCAGCAGCCATGCCGGTAGCTACGAGCAGTACTTC,CASSHAGSYEQYF
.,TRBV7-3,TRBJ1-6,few,TGTGCCAGCAGCTCAGGGGAGGGGACACCCCTCCACTTT,CASSSGEGTPLHF
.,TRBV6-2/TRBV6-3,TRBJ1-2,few,TGTGCCAGCAGCTCCCAAAGGGGAAATGGCTACACCTTC,CASSSQRGNGYTF
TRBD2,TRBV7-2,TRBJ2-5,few,TGTGCCAGCAGCTTAGTGCGGGGGGGAGAGACCCAGTACTTC,CASSLVRGGETQYF
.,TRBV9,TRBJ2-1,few,TGTGCCAGCAGCGTAGAAAACAATGAGCAGTTCTTC,CASSVENNEQFF
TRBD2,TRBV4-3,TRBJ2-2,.,TGCGCCAGCAGCCAAGGGCTAGCGGACCTCACCGGGGAGCTGTTTTTT,CASSQGLADLTGELFF
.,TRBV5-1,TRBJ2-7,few,TGCGCCAGCAGCTTGGGCAACCCATCCTCCGAGCAGTACTTC,CASSLGNPSSEQYF
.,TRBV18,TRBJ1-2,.,TGTGCCAGCTCACTAAACCGGGACAAAGGGGATGGCTACACCTTC,CASSLNRDKGDGYTF
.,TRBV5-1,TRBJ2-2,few,TGCGCCAGCAGCCCGGAGACAGTGAACACCGGGGAGCTGTTTTTT,CASSPETVNTGELFF
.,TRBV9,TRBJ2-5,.,TGTGCCAGCAGCGTAGGGGGCAGCCGCCAAGAGACCCAGTACTTC,CASSVGGSRQETQYF
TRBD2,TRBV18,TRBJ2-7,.,TGTGCCAGCTCACCACCGACTAGCGGGGTATACGAGCAGTACTTC,CASSPPTSGVYEQYF
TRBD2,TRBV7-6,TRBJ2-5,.,TGTGCCAGCAGCTTAGCGACCAGCGGGAATCCCCAGTACTTC,CASSLATSGNPQYF
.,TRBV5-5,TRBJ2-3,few,TGTGCCAGCAGCTTTTCCCCAGGAAGCACAGATACGCAGTATTTT,CASSFSPGSTDTQYF
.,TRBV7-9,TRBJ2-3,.,TGTGCCAGGTTTCGCACAGATACGCAGTATTTT,CARFRTDTQYF
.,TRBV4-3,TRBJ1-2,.,TGCGCCAGCAGCCAAGATCGGACGGAATATGGCTACACCTTC,CASSQDRTEYGYTF
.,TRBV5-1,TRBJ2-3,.,TGCGCCAGCAGCTTGGGACTAGTCCCGGCACAGGGCGGTACGCAGTATTTT,CASSLGLVPAQGGTQYF
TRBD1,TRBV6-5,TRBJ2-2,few,TGTGCCAGCAGACCGGACAGGGTTAACACCGGGGAGCTGTTTTTT,CASRPDRVNTGELFF
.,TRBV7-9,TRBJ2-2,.,TGTGCCACGAAGACAGGTTTCACCGGGGAGCTGTTTTTT,CATKTGFTGELFF
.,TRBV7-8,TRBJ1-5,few,TGTGCCAGCAGCTTAGAACGGGCATCAGGGTCACAGCCCCAGCATTTT,CASSLERASGSQPQHF
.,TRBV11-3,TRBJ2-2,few,TGTGCCAGCAGCTCGAGGGCCCCCGGGGAGCTGTTTTTT,CASSSRAPGELFF
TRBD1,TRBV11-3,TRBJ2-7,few,TGTGCCAGCAGCTTCGCTTCCGGGACAGGCGAATACGAGCAGTACTTC,CASSFASGTGEYEQYF
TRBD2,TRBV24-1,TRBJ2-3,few,TGTGCCACCAGTGATCAGCGGGGGGCCTTTACAGATACGCAGTATTTT,CATSDQRGAFTDTQYF
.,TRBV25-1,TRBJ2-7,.,TGTGCTAGCGGACCGGGCCACGAGCAGTACTTC,CASGPGHEQYF
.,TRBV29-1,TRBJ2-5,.,TGCAGCGCCTGGGACATCCAAGAGACCCAGTACTTC,CSAWDIQETQYF
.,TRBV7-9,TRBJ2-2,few,TGTGCCAGCAGCTTAGGCCGGGGGCTTATAGCCGGGGAGCTGTTTTTT,CASSLGRGLIAGELFF
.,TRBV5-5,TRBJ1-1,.,TGTGCCAGCAGCTTTAGTGGGAACGGACTAGGGGCTTTCTTT,CASSFSGNGLGAFF
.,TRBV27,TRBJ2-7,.,TGTGCCAGCAGTTCCCTCGCGACTCCCTACGAGCAGTACTTC,CASSSLATPYEQYF
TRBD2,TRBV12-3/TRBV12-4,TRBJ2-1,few,TGTGCCAGCAGTTTGGGGGAGGGCCGTGAGCAGTTCTTC,CASSLGEGREQFF
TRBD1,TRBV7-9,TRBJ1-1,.,TGTGCCAGCAGCTTATCCAAGGACAGGGAAGCTTTCTTT,CASSLSKDREAFF
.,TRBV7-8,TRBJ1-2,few,TGTGCCAGCAGCTTACAGGGAGGGCCGGGTGGCTACACCTTC,CASSLQGGPGGYTF
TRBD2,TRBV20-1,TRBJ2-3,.,TGCAGTGCTAGAGGTACTAGCGGGAGGCTAGATACGCAGTATTTT,CSARGTSGRLDTQYF
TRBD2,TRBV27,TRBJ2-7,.,TGTGCCAGCAGTCCCTCGCGGCCTAGCGGGGCCCCTTACGAGCAGTACTTC,CASSPSRPSGAPYEQYF
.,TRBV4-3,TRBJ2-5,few,TGCGCCAGCAGCCCCTTCGGCGGGATGGTGTCGGAGACCCAGTACTTC,CASSPFGGMVSETQYF
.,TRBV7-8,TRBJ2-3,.,TGTGCCAGCACGTCCGGGCTAGCACCTAGCACAGATACGCAGTATTTT,CASTSGLAPSTDTQYF
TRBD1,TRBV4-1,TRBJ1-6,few,TGCGCCAGCAGCCAAGATCGCAGGGGGGATTCACCCCTCCACTTT,CASSQDRRGDSPLHF
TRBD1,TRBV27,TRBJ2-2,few,TGTGCCAGCAGTAGACAGGGCTACACCGGGGAGCTGTTTTTT,CASSRQGYTGELFF